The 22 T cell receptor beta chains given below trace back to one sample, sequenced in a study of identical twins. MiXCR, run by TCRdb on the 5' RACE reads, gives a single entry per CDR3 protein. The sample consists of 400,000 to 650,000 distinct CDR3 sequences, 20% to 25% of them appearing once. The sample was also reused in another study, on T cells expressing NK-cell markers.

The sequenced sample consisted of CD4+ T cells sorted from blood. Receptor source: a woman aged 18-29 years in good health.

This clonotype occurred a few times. The CDR3 DNA reads as TGTGCCATCAGGGGGACTAGCGGGAGCGGGGAGCAGTACTTC. It is translated as CAIRGTSGSGEQYF. The V and J genes are TRBV10-3 and TRBJ2-7; 14 bases agree with TRBD2. Germline trimming cut 6 bases from V and 7 bases from J; bases unmatched to any gene: 5. The CDR3 extends over 14 amino acids. Germline values: CDR1 ENHRY, CDR2 SYGVKD.

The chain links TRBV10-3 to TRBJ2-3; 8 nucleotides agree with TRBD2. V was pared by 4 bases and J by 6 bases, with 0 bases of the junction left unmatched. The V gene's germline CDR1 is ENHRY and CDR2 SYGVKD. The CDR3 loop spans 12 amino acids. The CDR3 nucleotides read TGTGCCATCAGTGCGGGGGGGGATACGCAGTATTTT. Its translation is CAISAGGDTQYF.

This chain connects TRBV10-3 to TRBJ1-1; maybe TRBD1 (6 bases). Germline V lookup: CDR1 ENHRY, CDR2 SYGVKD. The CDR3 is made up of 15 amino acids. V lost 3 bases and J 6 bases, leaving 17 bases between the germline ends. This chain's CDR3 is CAISDSGVAASEAFF. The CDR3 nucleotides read TGTGCCATCAGTGATTCAGGGGTGGCAGCCTCTGAAGCTTTCTTT.

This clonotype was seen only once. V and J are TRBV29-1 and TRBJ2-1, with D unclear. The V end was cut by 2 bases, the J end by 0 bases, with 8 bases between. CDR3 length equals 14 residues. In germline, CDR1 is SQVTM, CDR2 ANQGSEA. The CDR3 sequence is CSVEYISSYNEQFF. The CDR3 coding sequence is TGCAGCGTTGAATATATCAGCTCCTACAATGAGCAGTTCTTC.

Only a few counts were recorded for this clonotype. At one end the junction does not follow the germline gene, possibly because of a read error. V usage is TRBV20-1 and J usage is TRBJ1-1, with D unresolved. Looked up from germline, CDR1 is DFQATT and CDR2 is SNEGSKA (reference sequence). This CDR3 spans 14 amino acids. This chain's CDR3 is CSARVGQLNTEAFF. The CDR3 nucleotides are TGCAGTGCCAGAGTTGGGCAGCTGAACACTGAAGCTTTCTTT.

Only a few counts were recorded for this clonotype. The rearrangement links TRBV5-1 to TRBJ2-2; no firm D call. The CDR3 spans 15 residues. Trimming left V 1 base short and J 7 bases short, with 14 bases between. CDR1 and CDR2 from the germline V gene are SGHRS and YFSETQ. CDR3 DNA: TGCGCCAGCAGCTTGTACCGACCATCAAGCGGGGAGCTGTTTTTT. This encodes CASSLYRPSSGELFF. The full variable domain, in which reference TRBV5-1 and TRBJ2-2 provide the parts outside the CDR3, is KAGVTQTPRYLIKTRGQQVTLSCSPISGHRSVSWYQQTPGQGLQFLFEYFSETQRNKGNFPGRFSGRQFSNSRSEMNVSTLELGDSALYLCASSLYRPSSGELFFGEGSRLTVL.

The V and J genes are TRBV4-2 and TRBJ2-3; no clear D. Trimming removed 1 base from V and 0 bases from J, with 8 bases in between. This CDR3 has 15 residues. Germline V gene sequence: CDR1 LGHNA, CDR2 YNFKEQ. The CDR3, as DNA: TGTGCCAGCAGCCAAGCTTCTGCTAGCACAGATACGCAGTATTTT. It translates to CASSQASASTDTQYF.

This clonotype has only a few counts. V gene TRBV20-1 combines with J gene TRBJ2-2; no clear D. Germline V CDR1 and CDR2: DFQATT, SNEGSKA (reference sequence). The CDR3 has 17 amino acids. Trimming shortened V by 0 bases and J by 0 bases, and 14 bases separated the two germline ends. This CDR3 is CSARDSRKAPNTGELFF. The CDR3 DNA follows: TGCAGTGCTAGAGATTCCCGCAAGGCCCCGAACACCGGGGAGCTGTTTTTT.

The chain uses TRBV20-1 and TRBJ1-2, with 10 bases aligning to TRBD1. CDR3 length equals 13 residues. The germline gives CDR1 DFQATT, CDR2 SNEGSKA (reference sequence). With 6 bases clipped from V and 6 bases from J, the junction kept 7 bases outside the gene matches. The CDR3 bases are TGCAGTGCCCCCTGGACAGGGGGGGATGGCTACACCTTC. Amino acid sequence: CSAPWTGGDGYTF.

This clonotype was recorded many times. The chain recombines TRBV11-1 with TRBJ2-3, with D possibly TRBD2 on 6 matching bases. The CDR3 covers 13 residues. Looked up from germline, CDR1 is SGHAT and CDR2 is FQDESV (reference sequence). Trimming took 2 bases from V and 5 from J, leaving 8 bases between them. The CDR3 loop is CASSLPGEDTQYF. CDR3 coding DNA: TGTGCCAGCAGCTTACCGGGGGAAGATACGCAGTATTTT.

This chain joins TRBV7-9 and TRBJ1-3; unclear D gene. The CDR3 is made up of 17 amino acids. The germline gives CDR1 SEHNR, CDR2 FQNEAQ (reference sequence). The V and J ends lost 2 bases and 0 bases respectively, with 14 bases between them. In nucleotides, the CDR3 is TGTGCCAGCAGCTTAACTCGGGGTCCCCACTCTGGAAACACCATATATTTT. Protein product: CASSLTRGPHSGNTIYF.

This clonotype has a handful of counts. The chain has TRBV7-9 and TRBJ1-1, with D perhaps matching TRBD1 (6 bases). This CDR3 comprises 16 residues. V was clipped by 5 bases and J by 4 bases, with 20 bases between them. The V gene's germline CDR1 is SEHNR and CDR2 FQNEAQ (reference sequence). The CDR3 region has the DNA TGTGCCAGCAGCAAGCCGGGACAAATGGGGGCCACTGAAGCTTTCTTT. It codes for CASSKPGQMGATEAFF. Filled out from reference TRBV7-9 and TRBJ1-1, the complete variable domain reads DTGVSQNPRHKITKRGQNVTFRCDPISEHNRLYWYRQTLGQGPEFLTYFQNEAQLEKSRLLSDRFSAERPKGSFSTLEIQRTEQGDSAMYLCASSKPGQMGATEAFFGQGTRLTVV.

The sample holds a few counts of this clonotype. DNA for the CDR3: TGTGCCAGCAGCCGTGCGTTAGGGCGGGTAGGGGTGAACGAGCAGTACTTC. Encoded protein: CASSRALGRVGVNEQYF. The V and J genes are TRBV7-2 and TRBJ2-7; D might be TRBD1 or TRBD2, each matching 5 bases. The CDR3 loop spans 17 amino acids. V was trimmed by 5 bases and J by 5 bases, leaving 25 bases between them. Per germline, CDR1 SGHTA and CDR2 FQGNSA.

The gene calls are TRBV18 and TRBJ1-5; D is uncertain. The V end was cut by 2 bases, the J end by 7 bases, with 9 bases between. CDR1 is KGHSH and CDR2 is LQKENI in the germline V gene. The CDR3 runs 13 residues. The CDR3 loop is CASSPGVRQPQHF. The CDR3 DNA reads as TGTGCCAGCTCACCAGGGGTAAGGCAGCCCCAGCATTTT. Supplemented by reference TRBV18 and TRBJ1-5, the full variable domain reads NAGVMQNPRHLVRRRGQEARLRCSPMKGHSHVYWYRQLPEEGLKFMVYLQKENIIDESGMPKERFSAEFPKEGPSILRIQQVVRGDSAAYFCASSPGVRQPQHFGDGTRLSIL.

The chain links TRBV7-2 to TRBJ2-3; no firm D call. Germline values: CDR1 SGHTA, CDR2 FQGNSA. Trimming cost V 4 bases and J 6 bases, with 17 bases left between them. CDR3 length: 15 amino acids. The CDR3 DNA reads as TGTGCCAGCAGCTCCGAAGGGCTCCGCGGCGATACGCAGTATTTT. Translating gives CASSSEGLRGDTQYF. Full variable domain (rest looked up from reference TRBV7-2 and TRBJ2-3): GAGVSQSPSNKVTEKGKDVELRCDPISGHTALYWYRQSLGQGLEFLIYFQGNSAPDKSGLPSDRFSAERTGGSVSTLTIQRTQQEDSAVYLCASSSEGLRGDTQYFGPGTRLTVL.

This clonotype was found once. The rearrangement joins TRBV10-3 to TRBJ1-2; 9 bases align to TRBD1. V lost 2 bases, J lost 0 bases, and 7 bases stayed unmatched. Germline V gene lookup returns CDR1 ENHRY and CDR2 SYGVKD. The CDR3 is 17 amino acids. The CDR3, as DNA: TGTGCCATCAGTGAGACAGGGGGCGCCCCCCCTAACTATGGCTACACCTTC. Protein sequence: CAISETGGAPPNYGYTF.

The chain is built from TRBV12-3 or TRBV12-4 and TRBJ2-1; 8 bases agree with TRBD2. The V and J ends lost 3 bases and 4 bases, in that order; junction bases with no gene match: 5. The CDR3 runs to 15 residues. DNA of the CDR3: TGTGCCAGCAGTTTTTTAGCGGGATTGTACAATGAGCAGTTCTTC. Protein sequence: CASSFLAGLYNEQFF.

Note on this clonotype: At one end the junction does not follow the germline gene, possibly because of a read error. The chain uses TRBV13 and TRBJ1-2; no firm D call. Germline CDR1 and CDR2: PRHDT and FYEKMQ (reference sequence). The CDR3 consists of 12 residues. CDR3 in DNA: TGTGCCAGCGGCTCGGGAATTACCGGCTACACTTTC. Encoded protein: CASGSGITGYTF.

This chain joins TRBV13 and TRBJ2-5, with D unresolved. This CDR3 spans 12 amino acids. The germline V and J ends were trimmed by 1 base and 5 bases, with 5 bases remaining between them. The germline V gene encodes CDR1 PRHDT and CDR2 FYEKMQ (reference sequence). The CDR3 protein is CASSLAHETQYF. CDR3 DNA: TGTGCCAGCAGCTTAGCCCACGAGACCCAGTACTTC.

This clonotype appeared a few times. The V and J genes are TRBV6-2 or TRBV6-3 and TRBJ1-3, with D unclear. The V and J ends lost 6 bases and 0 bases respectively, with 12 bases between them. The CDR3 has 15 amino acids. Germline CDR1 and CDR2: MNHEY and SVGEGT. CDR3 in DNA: TGTGCCAGCAGGCCAACTTCTGCCTCTGGAAACACCATATATTTT. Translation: CASRPTSASGNTIYF.

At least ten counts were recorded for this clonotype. The CDR3 coding sequence is TGTGCCAGCAGCAAGACCACAGATACGCAGTATTTT. Its protein is CASSKTTDTQYF. V is TRBV12-3 or TRBV12-4 and J is TRBJ2-3; no reliable D call. The length of the CDR3 is 12 residues. Trimming stripped 6 bases from V and 2 bases from J, with 6 bases between.

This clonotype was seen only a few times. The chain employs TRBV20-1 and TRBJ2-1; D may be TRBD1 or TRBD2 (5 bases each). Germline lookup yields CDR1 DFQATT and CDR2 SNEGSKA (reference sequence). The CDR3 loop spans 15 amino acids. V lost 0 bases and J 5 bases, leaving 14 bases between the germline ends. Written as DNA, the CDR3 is TGCAGTGCTAGAGATGGTCGGGGCTTCCACAATGAGCAGTTCTTC. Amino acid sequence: CSARDGRGFHNEQFF.